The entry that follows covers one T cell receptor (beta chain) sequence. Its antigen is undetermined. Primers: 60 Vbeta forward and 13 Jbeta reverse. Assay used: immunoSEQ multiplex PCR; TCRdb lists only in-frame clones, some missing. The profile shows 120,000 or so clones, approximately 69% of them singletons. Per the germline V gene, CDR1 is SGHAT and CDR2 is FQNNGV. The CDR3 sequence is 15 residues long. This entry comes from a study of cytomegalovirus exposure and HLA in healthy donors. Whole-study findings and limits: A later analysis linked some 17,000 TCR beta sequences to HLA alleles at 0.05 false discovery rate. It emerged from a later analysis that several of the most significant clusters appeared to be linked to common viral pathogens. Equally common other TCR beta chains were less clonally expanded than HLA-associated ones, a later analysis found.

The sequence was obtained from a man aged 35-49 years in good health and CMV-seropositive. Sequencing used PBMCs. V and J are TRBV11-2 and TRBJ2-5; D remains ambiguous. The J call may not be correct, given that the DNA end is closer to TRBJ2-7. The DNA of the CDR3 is TGTGCCAGCAGCTTAGAAGCAGCGAGCCCCTACGAGCAGTACTTC. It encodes CASSLEAASPYEQYF.